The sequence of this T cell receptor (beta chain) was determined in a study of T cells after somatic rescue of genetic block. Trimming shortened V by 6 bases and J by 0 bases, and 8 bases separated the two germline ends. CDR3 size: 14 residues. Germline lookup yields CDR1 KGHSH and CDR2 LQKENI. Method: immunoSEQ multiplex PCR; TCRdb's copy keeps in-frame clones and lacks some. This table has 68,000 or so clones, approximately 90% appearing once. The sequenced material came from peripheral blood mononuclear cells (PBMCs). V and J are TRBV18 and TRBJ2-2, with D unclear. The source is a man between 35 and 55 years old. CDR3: CASSPTANTGELFF. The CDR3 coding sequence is TGTGCCAGCTCCCCTACAGCGAACACCGGGGAGCTGTTTTTT.